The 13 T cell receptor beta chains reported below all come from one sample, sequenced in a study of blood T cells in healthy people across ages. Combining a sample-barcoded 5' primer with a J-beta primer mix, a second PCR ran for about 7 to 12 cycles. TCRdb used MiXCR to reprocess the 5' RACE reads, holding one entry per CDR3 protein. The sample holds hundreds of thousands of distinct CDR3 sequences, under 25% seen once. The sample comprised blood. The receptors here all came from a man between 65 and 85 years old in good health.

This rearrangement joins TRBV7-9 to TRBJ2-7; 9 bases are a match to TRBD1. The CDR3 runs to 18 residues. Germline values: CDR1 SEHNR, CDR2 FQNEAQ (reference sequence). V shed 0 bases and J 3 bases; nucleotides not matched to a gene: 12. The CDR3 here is CASSLATGGSQGLYEQYF. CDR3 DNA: TGTGCCAGCAGCTTAGCGACAGGGGGGTCCCAGGGGCTCTACGAGCAGTACTTC. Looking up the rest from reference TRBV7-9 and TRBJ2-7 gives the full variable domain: DTGVSQNPRHKITKRGQNVTFRCDPISEHNRLYWYRQTLGQGPEFLTYFQNEAQLEKSRLLSDRFSAERPKGSFSTLEIQRTEQGDSAMYLCASSLATGGSQGLYEQYFGPGTRLTVT.

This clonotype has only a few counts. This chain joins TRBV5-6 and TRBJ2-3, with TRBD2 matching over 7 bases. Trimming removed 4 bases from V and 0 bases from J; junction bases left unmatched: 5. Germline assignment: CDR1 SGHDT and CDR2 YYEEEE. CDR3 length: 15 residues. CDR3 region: CASSEGLHSTDTQYF. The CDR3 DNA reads TGTGCCAGCAGCGAGGGACTACATAGCACAGATACGCAGTATTTT.

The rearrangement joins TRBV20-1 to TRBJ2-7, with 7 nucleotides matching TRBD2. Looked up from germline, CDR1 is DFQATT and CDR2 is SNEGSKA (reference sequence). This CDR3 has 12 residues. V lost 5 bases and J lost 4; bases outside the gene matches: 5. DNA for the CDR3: TGCAGTGCTGCGGGAGCCCAATACGAGCAGTACTTC. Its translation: CSAAGAQYEQYF.

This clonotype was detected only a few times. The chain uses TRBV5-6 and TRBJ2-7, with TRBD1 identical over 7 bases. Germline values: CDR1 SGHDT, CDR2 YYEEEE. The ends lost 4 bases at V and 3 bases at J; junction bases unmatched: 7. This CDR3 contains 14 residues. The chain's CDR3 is CASSMGQNHYEQYF. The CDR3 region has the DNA TGTGCCAGCAGCATGGGACAGAACCACTACGAGCAGTACTTC. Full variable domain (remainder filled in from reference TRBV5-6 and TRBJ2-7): DAGVTQSPTHLIKTRGQQVTLRCSPKSGHDTVSWYQQALGQGPQFIFQYYEEEERQRGNFPDRFSGHQFPNYSSELNVNALLLGDSALYLCASSMGQNHYEQYFGPGTRLTVT.

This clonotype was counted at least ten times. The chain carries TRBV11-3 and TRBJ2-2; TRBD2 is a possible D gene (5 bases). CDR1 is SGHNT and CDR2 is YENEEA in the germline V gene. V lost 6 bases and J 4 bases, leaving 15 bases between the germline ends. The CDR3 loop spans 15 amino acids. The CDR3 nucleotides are TGTGCCAGCAGTAGAGATAGAGGGTCCACCGGGGAGCTGTTTTTT. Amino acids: CASSRDRGSTGELFF.

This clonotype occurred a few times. The CDR3 protein is CASSPILAVHPEQFF. For the CDR3, the DNA is TGTGCCAGCTCACCAATTTTGGCTGTACATCCTGAGCAGTTCTTC. This chain connects TRBV18 to TRBJ2-5; no reliable D call. The J call is in doubt because the DNA end fits TRBJ2-1 better. Germline CDR1 reads KGHSH; CDR2 reads LQKENI. This CDR3 has 15 residues.

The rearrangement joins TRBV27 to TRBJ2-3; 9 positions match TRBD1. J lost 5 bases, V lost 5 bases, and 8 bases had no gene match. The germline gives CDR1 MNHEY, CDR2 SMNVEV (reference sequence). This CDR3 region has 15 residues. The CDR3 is CASSAAGQGGDTQYF. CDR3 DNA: TGTGCCAGCAGTGCAGCGGGACAGGGAGGAGATACGCAGTATTTT.

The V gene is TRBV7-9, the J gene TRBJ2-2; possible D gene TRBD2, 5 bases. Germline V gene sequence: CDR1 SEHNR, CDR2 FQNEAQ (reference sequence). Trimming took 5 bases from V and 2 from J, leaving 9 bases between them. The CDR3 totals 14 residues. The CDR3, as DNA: TGTGCCAGCAGCACACTAGGAAACACCGGGGAGCTGTTTTTT. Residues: CASSTLGNTGELFF. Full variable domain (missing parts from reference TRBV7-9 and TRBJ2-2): DTGVSQNPRHKITKRGQNVTFRCDPISEHNRLYWYRQTLGQGPEFLTYFQNEAQLEKSRLLSDRFSAERPKGSFSTLEIQRTEQGDSAMYLCASSTLGNTGELFFGEGSRLTVL.

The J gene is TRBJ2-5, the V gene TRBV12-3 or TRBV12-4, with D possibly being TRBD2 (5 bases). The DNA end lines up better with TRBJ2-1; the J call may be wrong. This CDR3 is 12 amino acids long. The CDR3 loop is CASSFGSDEQFF. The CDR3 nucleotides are TGTGCCAGCAGTTTTGGTAGCGATGAGCAGTTCTTC.

The CDR3 loop reads CSVEEGNENIQYF. DNA for the CDR3: TGCAGCGTTGAAGAGGGGAACGAAAACATTCAGTACTTC. The rearrangement links TRBV29-1 to TRBJ2-4; D gene uncertain. Germline V gene lookup returns CDR1 SQVTM and CDR2 ANQGSEA. V was shortened by 0 bases and J by 5 bases, with 8 bases between the two germline ends. The CDR3 has 13 amino acids.

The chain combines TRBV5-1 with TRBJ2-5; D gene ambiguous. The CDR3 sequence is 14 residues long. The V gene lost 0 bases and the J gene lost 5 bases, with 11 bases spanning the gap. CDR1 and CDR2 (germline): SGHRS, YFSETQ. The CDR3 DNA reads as TGCGCCAGCAGCTTGGTCTCTCCCCAGGAGACCCAGTACTTC. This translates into CASSLVSPQETQYF.

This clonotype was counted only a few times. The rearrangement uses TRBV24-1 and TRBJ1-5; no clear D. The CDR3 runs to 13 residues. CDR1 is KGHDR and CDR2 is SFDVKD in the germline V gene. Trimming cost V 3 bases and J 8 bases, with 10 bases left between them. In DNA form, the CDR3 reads TGTGCCACCAGTGATGGTGGGGAGGAGCCCCAGCATTTT. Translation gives CATSDGGEEPQHF.

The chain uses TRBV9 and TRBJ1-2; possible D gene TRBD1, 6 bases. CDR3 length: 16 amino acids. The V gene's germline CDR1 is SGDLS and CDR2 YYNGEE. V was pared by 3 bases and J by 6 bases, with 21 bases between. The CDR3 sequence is CASSASQGRGRDGYTF. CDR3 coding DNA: TGTGCCAGCAGCGCTTCGCAGGGGAGGGGCAGAGATGGCTACACCTTC.